Shown below are 32 T cell receptor beta chains from a single sample sequenced in a study of blood T cell repertoires in COVID-19. Sequencing was performed with immunoSEQ multiplex PCR; in TCRdb, only in-frame clones are kept and a portion is missing. The sample includes some 29,000 clones, 90% of them seen just once. Sequencing was performed on peripheral blood. The receptors were sampled from a man in his 70s with active or convalescent COVID-19.

CDR3 bases: TGTGCCAGCAGCTTGGAGGCAGGATTCAACTATGGCTACACCTTC. This translates into CASSLEAGFNYGYTF. The rearrangement joins TRBV5-4 to TRBJ1-2, with no clear D. Per germline, CDR1 SGHNT and CDR2 YYREEE (reference sequence). V lost 0 bases and J lost 2, with 11 bases in between. The CDR3 loop spans 15 amino acids.

This clone has only one observation. At one end the junction does not follow the germline gene, possibly because of a read error. This sequence joins TRBV5-1 and TRBJ1-2, with TRBD1 matching 12 bases. The germline gives CDR1 SGHRS, CDR2 YFSETQ. The CDR3 totals 14 residues. CDR3 DNA: TGCGCCAGCAGCTTCGGGACAGGGGGCACTTCCTCTAACTTC. Translating it yields CASSFGTGGTSSNF.

The chain combines TRBV28 with TRBJ1-6; 9 positions match TRBD1. V was clipped by 3 bases and J by 9 bases; unmatched bases: 3. This CDR3 has 14 residues. Germline-derived CDR1 and CDR2 are MDHEN and SYDVKM. The chain's CDR3 is CASSLWDRVSPLHF. The CDR3 nucleotides read TGTGCCAGCAGTTTGTGGGACAGGGTTTCACCCCTCCACTTT.

This sequence joins TRBV5-1 and TRBJ1-5, with TRBD1 identical over 11 bases. With V trimmed by 4 bases and J by 6 bases, 6 bases remained unmatched. The CDR3 totals 15 residues. From germline, CDR1 is SGHRS and CDR2 YFSETQ. DNA of the CDR3: TGCGCCAGCAGCGCCGGGACAGGGGGAGGTCAGCCCCAGCATTTT. This translates into CASSAGTGGGQPQHF.

There are a few counts of this clone. The rearrangement links TRBV5-1 to TRBJ1-6; no firm D call. Germline loops: CDR1 SGHRS, CDR2 YFSETQ. The CDR3 contains 15 residues. The V and J ends lost 0 bases and 6 bases respectively, with 10 bases between them. Here the CDR3 reads CASSLDSLSNSPLHF. The CDR3 DNA is TGCGCCAGCAGCTTGGATAGCCTTTCTAATTCACCCCTCCACTTT.

V is TRBV2 and J is TRBJ1-2, with a weak D call TRBD1 (6 bases). CDR3 length: 15 amino acids. CDR1 is SNHLY and CDR2 is FYNNEI in the germline V gene. Trimming cost V 5 bases and J 2 bases, with 15 bases left between them. The DNA of the CDR3 is TGTGCCAGCAGTCGAAATCGACAGGACAACTATGGCTACACCTTC. Protein sequence: CASSRNRQDNYGYTF.

The rearrangement links TRBV19 to TRBJ1-1, with 10 nucleotides matching TRBD1. The CDR3 totals 12 residues. Trimming at V came to 9 bases and at J to 8 bases, leaving 6 bases not matched to a gene. In germline, CDR1 is LNHDA, CDR2 SQIVND (reference sequence). The CDR3 here is CASGSGQGEAFF. The CDR3 DNA follows: TGTGCCAGCGGATCGGGACAGGGGGAAGCTTTCTTT.

The J gene is TRBJ2-3, the V gene TRBV7-2; D is possibly TRBD2 (6 bases). This CDR3 is 18 amino acids long. The germline V gene encodes CDR1 SGHTA and CDR2 FQGNSA. Trimming shortened V by 5 bases and J by 0 bases, and 21 bases separated the two germline ends. The CDR3 DNA is TGTGCCAGCAGCCAACCGAACCGAGAAGCGGGTAGCACAGATACGCAGTATTTT. Protein product: CASSQPNREAGSTDTQYF. The full variable domain, in which reference TRBV7-2 and TRBJ2-3 provide the parts outside the CDR3, is GAGVSQSPSNKVTEKGKDVELRCDPISGHTALYWYRQSLGQGLEFLIYFQGNSAPDKSGLPSDRFSAERTGGSVSTLTIQRTQQEDSAVYLCASSQPNREAGSTDTQYFGPGTRLTVL.

In DNA form, the CDR3 reads TGTGCCAGCAGCTTGGCCTCCGAGCAGTACTTC. This sequence encodes CASSLASEQYF. This chain links TRBV5-6 with TRBJ2-7, with unresolved D. The CDR3 has 11 residues. The germline V gene has CDR1 SGHDT and CDR2 YYEEEE. Trimming took 0 bases from V and 6 from J, leaving 4 bases between them.

V usage is TRBV10-3 and J usage is TRBJ1-2; unclear D gene. Germline CDR1 is ENHRY and CDR2 is SYGVKD. This CDR3 has 13 residues. The germline V and J ends were trimmed by 3 bases and 4 bases, with 9 bases remaining between them. Written as DNA, the CDR3 is TGTGCCATCAGTGAAAAGGAGGTCTATGGCTACACCTTC. This sequence encodes CAISEKEVYGYTF.

This clone was seen more than once but under ten times. This chain connects TRBV6-2 or TRBV6-3 to TRBJ1-1, with 8 bases that match TRBD1. The CDR3 totals 17 residues. With V trimmed by 4 bases and J by 1 base, 11 bases remained unmatched. Germline V gene sequence: CDR1 MNHEY, CDR2 SVGEGT. The CDR3: CASSSGKWTGKNTEAFF. In DNA form, the CDR3 reads TGTGCCAGCAGTTCCGGTAAGTGGACAGGGAAGAACACTGAAGCTTTCTTT.

This sequence joins TRBV19 and TRBJ2-7, with a possible D match to TRBD2 (5 bases). The V end lost 5 bases, the J end lost 1 base, and 9 bases lay between the germline ends. Germline values: CDR1 LNHDA, CDR2 SQIVND (reference sequence). The CDR3 consists of 13 residues. CDR3: CASSPRGSYEQYF. CDR3 DNA sequence: TGTGCCAGTAGTCCTCGGGGTTCCTACGAGCAGTACTTC.

This clone has more than one count but fewer than ten. CDR3 amino acids: CATSQGGGYGYTF. CDR3 nucleotide sequence: TGTGCCACGTCACAGGGGGGGGGCTATGGCTACACCTTC. The gene calls are TRBV24-1 and TRBJ1-2, with TRBD1 matching over 8 bases. The CDR3 runs to 13 residues. J gave up 4 bases and V 10 bases, and 7 bases lay outside the gene matches. Germline values: CDR1 KGHDR, CDR2 SFDVKD.

The J gene is TRBJ1-1, the V gene TRBV5-5; 8 positions agree with TRBD1. Looked up from germline, CDR1 is SGHKS and CDR2 is YYEKEE (reference sequence). Unmatched junction bases numbered 7, after V lost 5 bases and J lost 4 bases. CDR3 size: 14 residues. CDR3 protein: CASRPDRGPTEAFF. CDR3 DNA: TGTGCCAGCAGACCTGACAGGGGCCCCACTGAAGCTTTCTTT. Based on the CDR3 plus reference TRBV5-5 and TRBJ1-1, the full variable domain is DAGVTQSPTHLIKTRGQQVTLRCSPISGHKSVSWYQQVLGQGPQFIFQYYEKEERGRGNFPDRFSARQFPNYSSELNVNALLLGDSALYLCASRPDRGPTEAFFGQGTRLTVV.

The V call is TRBV5-1, the J call TRBJ1-2; TRBD1 aligns across 9 bases. This CDR3 comprises 16 residues. Germline V gene lookup returns CDR1 SGHRS and CDR2 YFSETQ. The J segment lost 6 bases and the V segment lost 0 bases, leaving 9 bases of the junction unmatched. CDR3 DNA: TGCGCCAGCAGCTTGGCCGGGACAGGGACCGGTGATGGCTACACCTTC. Protein: CASSLAGTGTGDGYTF.

The rearrangement uses TRBV27 and TRBJ2-7; D gene unclear. V shed 5 bases and J shed 0 bases, with 11 bases lying between them. The CDR3 spans 14 residues. Germline V CDR1 and CDR2: MNHEY, SMNVEV (reference sequence). The CDR3 spells CASSQMLYSYEQYF. CDR3 nucleotide sequence: TGTGCCAGCAGTCAAATGCTATACTCCTACGAGCAGTACTTC.

The V call is TRBV5-5, the J call TRBJ2-1; 7 nucleotides align to TRBD2. Germline V lookup: CDR1 SGHKS, CDR2 YYEKEE (reference sequence). CDR3 size: 13 residues. Trimming at V came to 1 base and at J to 7 bases, leaving 2 bases not matched to a gene. The CDR3 bases are TGTGCCAGCAGCTTGCGGGACTATAATGAGCAGTTCTTC. Amino acid sequence: CASSLRDYNEQFF.

V gene TRBV7-2 combines with J gene TRBJ2-5, with TRBD1 identical over 7 bases. The ends lost 1 base at V and 5 bases at J; junction bases unmatched: 10. This CDR3 contains 16 residues. Germline CDR1 is SGHTA and CDR2 is FQGNSA. The CDR3 DNA reads TGTGCCAGCAGCTTAGTCCCGACAGGGATAGGGGAGACCCAGTACTTC. As protein: CASSLVPTGIGETQYF.

This clone occurred once. The chain uses TRBV2 and TRBJ1-1; 9 bases are shared with TRBD1. The CDR3 is 14 residues long. The germline V gene encodes CDR1 SNHLY and CDR2 FYNNEI. V trimming: 6 bases; J trimming: 6 bases; junction bases outside the gene matches: 8. The CDR3 protein is CASSATGGMSEAFF. DNA of the CDR3: TGTGCCAGCAGCGCTACAGGGGGCATGTCTGAAGCTTTCTTT.

The genes are TRBV18 and TRBJ2-1; D is unclear. CDR3 size: 13 residues. V lost 5 bases and J lost 6, with 11 bases in between. Germline V gives CDR1 KGHSH, CDR2 LQKENI. The CDR3 is CASSSTTFNEQFF. CDR3 in DNA: TGTGCCAGCTCATCTACCACGTTCAATGAGCAGTTCTTC. The whole variable domain, remainder taken from reference TRBV18 and TRBJ2-1, is NAGVMQNPRHLVRRRGQEARLRCSPMKGHSHVYWYRQLPEEGLKFMVYLQKENIIDESGMPKERFSAEFPKEGPSILRIQQVVRGDSAAYFCASSSTTFNEQFFGPGTRLTVL.

The chain uses TRBV7-9 and TRBJ2-7; the D is unclear. CDR1 and CDR2 (germline): SEHNR, FQNEAQ (reference sequence). The CDR3 sequence is 14 residues long. The germline V and J ends were trimmed by 5 bases and 0 bases, with 11 bases remaining between them. The chain's CDR3 is CASSQMASSYEQYF. The CDR3, as DNA: TGTGCCAGCAGCCAGATGGCTAGCTCCTACGAGCAGTACTTC.

The chain is built from TRBV6-5 and TRBJ1-4; 8 bases fit TRBD1. The CDR3 is made up of 14 amino acids. Germline V CDR1 and CDR2: MNHEY, SVGAGI. V dropped 7 bases and J dropped 8; count of bases not matched to a gene: 9. In nucleotides, the CDR3 is TGTGCCAGCACCTCAGGACAGGGCAGCGAAAAACTGTTTTTT. This codes for CASTSGQGSEKLFF.

The chain uses TRBV11-1 and TRBJ2-1, with 8 nucleotides matching TRBD2. The germline V gene encodes CDR1 SGHAT and CDR2 FQDESV (reference sequence). CDR3 length equals 15 residues. Trimming cost V 5 bases and J 2 bases; bases outside gene matches: 5. CDR3 coding DNA: TGTGCCAGCAGCCCGAGCGGGGGACCCTACAATGAGCAGTTCTTC. Translation gives CASSPSGGPYNEQFF.

The chain has TRBV19 and TRBJ2-6; D is perhaps TRBD2 (6 bases). Germline V gives CDR1 LNHDA, CDR2 SQIVND (reference sequence). The CDR3 is made up of 15 amino acids. V was pared by 5 bases and J by 4 bases, with 12 bases between. The CDR3 region has the DNA TGTGCCAGTAGTTCCCGGGACTTGGGGGCCAACGTCCTGACTTTC. This translates into CASSSRDLGANVLTF. Based on the CDR3 plus reference TRBV19 and TRBJ2-6, the full variable domain is DGGITQSPKYLFRKEGQNVTLSCEQNLNHDAMYWYRQDPGQGLRLIYYSQIVNDFQKGDIAEGYSVSREKKESFPLTVTSAQKNPTAFYLCASSSRDLGANVLTFGAGSRLTVL.

The chain employs TRBV5-1 and TRBJ1-2; D is perhaps TRBD1 (5 bases). Deletions cut 4 bases from V and 3 bases from J, with 10 bases between. The CDR3 has 13 amino acids. CDR1 SGHRS and CDR2 YFSETQ come from the germline V gene. The CDR3 sequence is CASSPSRDYGYTF. Written as DNA, the CDR3 is TGCGCCAGCAGCCCCAGCAGGGACTATGGCTACACCTTC. The complete variable domain, with remaining parts taken from reference TRBV5-1 and TRBJ1-2, reads KAGVTQTPRYLIKTRGQQVTLSCSPISGHRSVSWYQQTPGQGLQFLFEYFSETQRNKGNFPGRFSGRQFSNSRSEMNVSTLELGDSALYLCASSPSRDYGYTFGSGTRLTVV.

The chain joins TRBV5-5 to TRBJ1-1; TRBD1 matches 7 bases. The CDR3 sequence is 14 residues long. The V and J ends lost 3 bases and 4 bases, in that order; junction bases with no gene match: 6. Germline CDR1 is SGHKS and CDR2 is YYEKEE (reference sequence). CDR3 bases: TGTGCCAGCAGCTGGTACCAGGGGGTCACTGAAGCTTTCTTT. Protein sequence: CASSWYQGVTEAFF.

The chain carries TRBV9 and TRBJ1-2; no firm D call. V was shortened by 4 bases and J by 8 bases, with 6 bases between the two germline ends. CDR1 is SGDLS and CDR2 is YYNGEE in the germline V gene. The CDR3 is 10 residues long. The CDR3 nucleotides read TGTGCCAGCAGCTCCGGGGGCTACACCTTC. This codes for CASSSGGYTF.

The J gene is TRBJ1-2, the V gene TRBV24-1; 8 nucleotides align to TRBD1. After removal of 9 bases from V and 4 bases from J, the junction contained 6 bases not matched to a gene. The germline CDR1 and CDR2 sequences are KGHDR and SFDVKD. This CDR3 region has 13 residues. The CDR3: CATSTGDGYGYTF. The CDR3 region has the DNA TGTGCCACCTCGACAGGGGACGGCTATGGCTACACCTTC.

This chain connects TRBV27 to TRBJ1-5; 8 bases line up with TRBD1. Germline loops: CDR1 MNHEY, CDR2 SMNVEV (reference sequence). This CDR3 region has 14 residues. V lost 5 bases to trimming and J lost 10 bases; unmatched junction nucleotides: 10. CDR3 protein: CASSPRQGQGPQHF. The DNA for the CDR3 is TGTGCCAGCAGTCCTCGACAGGGGCAGGGACCCCAGCATTTT.

The chain uses TRBV27 and TRBJ2-7, with TRBD2 matching over 15 bases. This CDR3 has 19 amino acids. V shed 3 bases, J shed 5 bases, and the junction held 14 bases outside the gene matches. Per the germline V gene, CDR1 is MNHEY and CDR2 is SMNVEV (reference sequence). The CDR3 DNA reads TGTGCCAGCAGTTTGCGATCCGGACTAGCGGGAGGGCCGCAGAACGAGCAGTACTTC. It specifies CASSLRSGLAGGPQNEQYF.

The genes are TRBV4-1 and TRBJ1-2; tentative D call: TRBD1 (6 bases). This CDR3 is built from 16 residues. Trimming pared 1 base from V and 8 bases from J, leaving 20 bases between. Per the germline V gene, CDR1 is MGHRA and CDR2 is YSYEKL. CDR3 residues: CASSQAGGGAPGGYTF. The CDR3 DNA reads TGCGCCAGCAGCCAAGCGGGAGGGGGGGCGCCGGGAGGCTACACCTTC.

V is TRBV5-1 and J is TRBJ2-3, with 11 bases that match TRBD1. Germline V gives CDR1 SGHRS, CDR2 YFSETQ. This CDR3 has 14 residues. With 5 bases clipped from V and 4 bases from J, the junction kept 3 bases outside the gene matches. CDR3 sequence reads: CASRRTGGPDTQYF. The CDR3, as DNA: TGCGCCAGCAGGAGGACAGGGGGCCCAGATACGCAGTATTTT.